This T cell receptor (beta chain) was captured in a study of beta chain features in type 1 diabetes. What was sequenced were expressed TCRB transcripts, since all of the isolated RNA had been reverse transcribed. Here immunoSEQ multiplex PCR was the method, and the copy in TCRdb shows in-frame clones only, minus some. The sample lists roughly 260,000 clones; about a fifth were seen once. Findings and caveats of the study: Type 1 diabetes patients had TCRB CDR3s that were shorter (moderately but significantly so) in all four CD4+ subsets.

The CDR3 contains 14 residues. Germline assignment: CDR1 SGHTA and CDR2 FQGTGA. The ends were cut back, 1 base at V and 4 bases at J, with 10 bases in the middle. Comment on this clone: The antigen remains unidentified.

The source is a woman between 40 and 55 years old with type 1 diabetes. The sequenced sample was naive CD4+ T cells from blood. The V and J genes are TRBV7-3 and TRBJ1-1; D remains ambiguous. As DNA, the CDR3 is TGTGCCAGCAGCTTAAGGGCAGCGGGCACTGAAGCTTTCTTT. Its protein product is CASSLRAAGTEAFF.